This T cell receptor (beta chain) was found in a study of cytomegalovirus exposure and HLA in healthy donors. Study outcomes and limitations: Highest at DRB1 and lowest at HLA-C, TCR association rates differed among HLA loci in a later analysis. Researchers reported in a later analysis that a missense DCLRE1C variant was tied to TCR beta V- and J-gene trimming.

Primers included in the PCR were 60 Vbeta and 13 Jbeta primers. Some clones are missing from TCRdb's copy, which holds only in-frame ones; the method was immunoSEQ multiplex PCR. The data contain roughly 100,000 clones, over 70% of them singletons. Trimming took off 3 bases at V and 10 bases at J, with 18 bases between the two ends. The CDR3 sequence is 15 residues long. CDR1 and CDR2 from the germline V gene are LGHNA and YSLEER. For this clone: The target antigen is unknown.

This receptor was identified in a male donor in good health and CMV-seropositive. Input material: PBMCs. The genes are TRBV4-3 and TRBJ1-4; D is perhaps TRBD1 (5 bases). The CDR3 DNA reads TGCGCCAGCAGCCAGGGGCCGGCAGGGCAGGGAAAACTGTTTTTT. Translation gives CASSQGPAGQGKLFF.